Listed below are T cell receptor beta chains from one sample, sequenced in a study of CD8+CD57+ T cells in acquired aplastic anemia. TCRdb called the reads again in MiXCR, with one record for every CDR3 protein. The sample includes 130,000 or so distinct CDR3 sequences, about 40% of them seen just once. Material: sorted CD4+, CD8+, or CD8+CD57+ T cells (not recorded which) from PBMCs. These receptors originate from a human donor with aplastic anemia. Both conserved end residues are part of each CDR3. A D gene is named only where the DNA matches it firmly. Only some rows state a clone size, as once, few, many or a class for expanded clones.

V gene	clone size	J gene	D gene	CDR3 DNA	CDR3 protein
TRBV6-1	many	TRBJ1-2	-	TGTGCCAGCAGTGACAGAAAGGGCTACACCTTC	CASSDRKGYTF
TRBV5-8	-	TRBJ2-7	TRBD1	TGTGCCAGCACCCCTCGGACAGGGGGCTACGAGCAGTACTTC	CASTPRTGGYEQYF
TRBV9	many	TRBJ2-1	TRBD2	TGTGCCAGCAGCGTAGGGACTAGCGCCTACAATGAGCAGTTCTTC	CASSVGTSAYNEQFF
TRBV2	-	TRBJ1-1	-	TGTGCCAGCTCCGAAGGCAGACCAACTGAAGCTTTCTTT	CASSEGRPTEAFF
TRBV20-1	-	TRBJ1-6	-	TGCAGTGCCAGACTAGCGGGGGGCAGGGGAAGTTCACCCCTCCACTTT	CSARLAGGRGSSPLHF
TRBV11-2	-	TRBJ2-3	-	TGTGCCAGCAGCTTAATTCGAGGGGATACGCAGTATTTT	CASSLIRGDTQYF
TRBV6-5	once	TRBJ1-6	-	TGTGCCAGCAGTTACCTAGGTCAGGGGCGAGATAATTCACCCCTCCACTTT	CASSYLGQGRDNSPLHF
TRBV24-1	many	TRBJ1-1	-	TGTGCCACCAGTGATTTAGGGCCGGGAATGCCAGGGGCTGAAGCTTTCTTT	CATSDLGPGMPGAEAFF
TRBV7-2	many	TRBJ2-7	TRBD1	TGTGCCAGCAGCCCAGGGGACAGGGTAGTTCACGAGCAGTACTTC	CASSPGDRVVHEQYF
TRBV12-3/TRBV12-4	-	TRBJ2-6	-	TGTGCCAGCAGTTTAACGGGGCTGTGCTCTGGGGCCAACGTCCTGACTTTC	CASSLTGLCSGANVLTF
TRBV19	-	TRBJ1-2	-	TGTGCCAGTAGTATCGCAGGAACTAACTATGGCTACACCTTC	CASSIAGTNYGYTF
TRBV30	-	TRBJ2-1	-	TGTGCCTGGAGTAGGAGGGGTACCTACAATGGGCAGTTCTTC	CAWSRRGTYNGQFF
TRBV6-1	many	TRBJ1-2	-	TGTGCCAGCAGTGAAGCGAGGAACGGACCCTATGGCTACACCTTC	CASSEARNGPYGYTF
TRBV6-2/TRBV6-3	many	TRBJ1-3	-	TGTGCCTCCCGGACCTTCTCTGGAAACACCATATATTTT	CASRTFSGNTIYF
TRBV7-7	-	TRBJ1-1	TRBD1	TGTGCTAGCAGCCCTCCTGGACAGGGTGCAAGTGAAGCTTTCTTT	CASSPPGQGASEAFF
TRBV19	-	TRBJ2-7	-	TGTGCCAGTAGTATTGGACACTCCTACGAGCAGTACTTC	CASSIGHSYEQYF
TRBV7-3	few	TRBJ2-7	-	TGTGCCAGCAGTTTTAGCCAGTACGAGCAGTACTTC	CASSFSQYEQYF
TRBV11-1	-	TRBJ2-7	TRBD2	TGTGCCGGCAGCACAACGAGGACTAGCGGGAGGAAGACTAGGGAGCAGTACTTC	CAGSTTRTSGRKTREQYF
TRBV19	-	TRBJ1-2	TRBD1	TGTGCCAGTAGAAGACAGGGGTTGGCTGGCTACACCTTC	CASRRQGLAGYTF
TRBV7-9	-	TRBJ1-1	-	TGTGCCAGCAGCTTAGTGCTTGGGATCACTGAAGCTTTCTTT	CASSLVLGITEAFF
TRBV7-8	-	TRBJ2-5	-	TGTGCCAGCAGCTTCCTGGTCGGAGAGACCCAGTACTTC	CASSFLVGETQYF
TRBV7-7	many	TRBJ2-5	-	TGTGCCAGCAGCCTAGGGGGCGCGGGGGAGACCCAGTACTTC	CASSLGGAGETQYF
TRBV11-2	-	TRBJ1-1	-	TGTGCCAGCAGCTTGAAGAGCACTGAAGCTTTCTTT	CASSLKSTEAFF
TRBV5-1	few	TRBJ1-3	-	TGCGCCAGCAGCTTGTCAGGCTCTGGAGACACCATATATTTT	CASSLSGSGDTIYF
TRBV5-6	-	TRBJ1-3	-	TGTGCCAGCAGCCGGGAGGAGGGCTACTCTGGAAACACCATATATTTT	CASSREEGYSGNTIYF
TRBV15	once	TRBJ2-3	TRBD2	TGTGCCACCAGCACTCTTACTAGCGGGAGGCTCTTTGAATTCACAGATACGCAGTATTTT	CATSTLTSGRLFEFTDTQYF
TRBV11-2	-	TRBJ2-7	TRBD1	TGTGCCAGCAGCTTTTCGACAGGGGTAAGGTACGAGCAGTACTTC	CASSFSTGVRYEQYF
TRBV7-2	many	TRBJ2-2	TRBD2	TGTGCCAGCAGCTTAGCGCGTCTAGCGGGGGGGCGCACCGGGGAGCTGTTTTTT	CASSLARLAGGRTGELFF
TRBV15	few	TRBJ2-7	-	TGTGCCACCAGCAGAGGGGGGTTAACCAACGAGCAGTACTTC	CATSRGGLTNEQYF
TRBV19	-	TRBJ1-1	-	TGTGCCAGTTCTTCAGGGAGGGAGGTGCCTGAAGCTTTCTTT	CASSSGREVPEAFF
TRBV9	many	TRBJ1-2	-	TGTGCCAGCAGCGCCGATGGGGGGGGCTCCACCTTC	CASSADGGGSTF
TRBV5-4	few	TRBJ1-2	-	TGTGCCAGCAGCTTGGGGTATAGTAGGGCCGAGGTTAACTATGGCTACACCTTC	CASSLGYSRAEVNYGYTF
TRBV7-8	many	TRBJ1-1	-	TGTGCCAGCAGCGGTACCGGGACTGAAGCTTTCTTT	CASSGTGTEAFF
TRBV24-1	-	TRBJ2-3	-	TGTGCCACCAGTGATCGCCAGGCCAGTAGCACAGATACGCAGTATTTT	CATSDRQASSTDTQYF
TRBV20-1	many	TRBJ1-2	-	TGCAGTGCTAGAGATCGCACTAACTATGGCTACACCTTC	CSARDRTNYGYTF
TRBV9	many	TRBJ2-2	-	TGTGCCAGCAGTGCGCGCGGGGCGGGCACCGGGGAGCTGTTTTTT	CASSARGAGTGELFF
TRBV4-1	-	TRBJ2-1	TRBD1	TGCGCCAGCAGCCCAGCGACAGGGGACAATGAGCAGTTCTTC	CASSPATGDNEQFF
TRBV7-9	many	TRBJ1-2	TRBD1	TGTGCCAGCAGCAGTTCGACAGGGCCTAACTATGGCTACACCTTC	CASSSSTGPNYGYTF
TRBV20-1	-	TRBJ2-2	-	TGCAGTGCTAGATCCGTACAGCAAGGGTCCCCCACCGGGGAGCTGTTTTTT	CSARSVQQGSPTGELFF
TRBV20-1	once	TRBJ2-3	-	TGCAGTGCTAGAGATCCGGAGGGGGGGGGCGTGGCGCAGTATTTT	CSARDPEGGGVAQYF
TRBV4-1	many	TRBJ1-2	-	TGCGCCAGCAGCCAAGATTACGTTTCGGGGGTCGGCTACACCTTC	CASSQDYVSGVGYTF
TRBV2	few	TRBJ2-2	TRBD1	TGTGCCAGCAGTGGGGGGACAGGTTTGTGGGAGCTGTTTTTT	CASSGGTGLWELFF
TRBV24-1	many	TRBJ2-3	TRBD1	TGTGCCACCAGTGATTTTATTCCGGGACAGACGTTAGGGGCGCAGTATTTT	CATSDFIPGQTLGAQYF
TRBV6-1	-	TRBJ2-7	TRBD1	TGTGCCAGCAGTCGACCGGGACAGGGGGGCCACGAGCAGTACTTC	CASSRPGQGGHEQYF
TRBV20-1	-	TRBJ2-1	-	TGCAGTGCTAGAGATCTAAAGGTTGGGGGCGCGGATTCCTACAATGAGCAGTTCTTC	CSARDLKVGGADSYNEQFF
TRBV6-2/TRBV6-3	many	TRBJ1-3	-	TGTGCCAGCAGTTACTCAAGGACACCCGGAAACACCATATATTTT	CASSYSRTPGNTIYF
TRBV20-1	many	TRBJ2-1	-	TGCAGTGCTAGAGACTGGAATGAGCAGTTCTTC	CSARDWNEQFF
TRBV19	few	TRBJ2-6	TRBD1	TGTGCCAGTAGTATAGCGGGACAGGGACTTTCTGGGGCCAACGTCCTGACTTTC	CASSIAGQGLSGANVLTF
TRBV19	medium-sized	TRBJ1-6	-	TGTGCCAGTAGTTACAGGGAAGGGAATTCACCCCTCCACTTT	CASSYREGNSPLHF